This entry lists 32 T cell receptor beta chains sequenced from one sample in a study of graft-versus-host responses after intestinal transplantation. Profiling relied on immunoSEQ multiplex PCR, and the TCRdb table lists in-frame clones only, not all of them. The repertoire holds 80,000 to 100,000 clones, with about 90% as singletons. Their recognized antigens are unknown. This sample comprised unstimulated CD4+ T cells sorted from spleen or lymph node cells, obtained before intestinal transplant. Receptors originate from a human donor who received an intestinal transplant.

The V call is TRBV28, the J call TRBJ2-5, with D perhaps TRBD2 (6 bases). V was clipped by 6 bases and J by 2 bases, with 10 bases between them. There are 13 residues in the CDR3. The germline V gene has CDR1 MDHEN and CDR2 SYDVKM. CDR3 sequence: CASRKGGQETQYF. CDR3 sequence (DNA): TGTGCCAGCAGAAAGGGAGGACAAGAGACCCAGTACTTC. The entire variable domain, with the rest obtained from reference TRBV28 and TRBJ2-5, is as follows: DVKVTQSSRYLVKRTGEKVFLECVQDMDHENMFWYRQDPGLGLRLIYFSYDVKMKEKGDIPEGYSVSREKKERFSLILESASTNQTSMYLCASRKGGQETQYFGPGTRLLVL.

This chain uses TRBV21-1 with TRBJ2-5; the table calls TRBD2, which could not be checked here. TRBV21-1 is given as a pseudogene. The CDR3 runs to 12 residues. DNA for the CDR3: TGTGCCAGCAGCGCCCGAGTAGAGACCCAGTACTTC. It translates to CASSARVETQYF.

This chain links TRBV27 with TRBJ2-1, with 9 bases that match TRBD2. Germline V gene data show CDR1 as MNHEY and CDR2 as SMNVEV (reference sequence). The junction had 8 bases not matched to a gene; V was cut back by 3 bases and J by 8 bases. This CDR3 has 15 amino acids. CDR3 DNA: TGTGCCAGCAGTTTCTGGGGCGGGGGGGCCTATGAGCAGTTCTTC. Residues: CASSFWGGGAYEQFF.

The chain employs TRBV30 and TRBJ2-3; 7 bases are a match to TRBD2. The CDR3 runs 16 residues. After removal of 2 bases from V and 1 base from J, the junction contained 9 bases not matched to a gene. Per germline, CDR1 GTSNPN and CDR2 SVGIG (reference sequence). CDR3 bases: TGTGCCTGGAGTTTGGGGGGAGGGATGGGCACAGATACGCAGTATTTT. The encoded protein is CAWSLGGGMGTDTQYF.

The chain uses TRBV5-6 and TRBJ2-7; TRBD2 is a possible D gene (5 bases). This CDR3 region has 14 residues. Germline V lookup: CDR1 SGHDT, CDR2 YYEEEE. V lost 2 bases and J lost 8, with 17 bases in between. CDR3 nucleotide sequence: TGTGCCAGCAGCTTCATGTTCACTAGTTCTCAGCAGTACTTC. Translating it yields CASSFMFTSSQQYF. Drawing the rest from reference TRBV5-6 and TRBJ2-7, the complete variable domain is DAGVTQSPTHLIKTRGQQVTLRCSPKSGHDTVSWYQQALGQGPQFIFQYYEEEERQRGNFPDRFSGHQFPNYSSELNVNALLLGDSALYLCASSFMFTSSQQYFGPGTRLTVT.

The V and J genes are TRBV18 and TRBJ1-2; 10 bases agree with TRBD1. Germline CDR1 reads KGHSH; CDR2 reads LQKENI. CDR3 size: 15 residues. Trimming took 3 bases from V and 2 from J; bases not matched to a gene: 3. The DNA for the CDR3 is TGTGCCAGCTCACCTGGGGGACAGGGGAACTATGGCTACACCTTC. Protein: CASSPGGQGNYGYTF.

The chain carries TRBV4-1 and TRBJ2-2; the D is unclear. Looked up from germline, CDR1 is MGHRA and CDR2 is YSYEKL. V lost 6 bases, J lost 4 bases, and 9 bases lay in between. The CDR3 is 13 residues long. Written as DNA, the CDR3 is TGCGCCAGCAGTGCGGCTAGCACCGGGGAGCTGTTTTTT. Protein product: CASSAASTGELFF.

V is TRBV18 and J is TRBJ2-7, with 11 positions matching TRBD2. Looked up from germline, CDR1 is KGHSH and CDR2 is LQKENI. V shed 3 bases, J shed 6 bases, and the junction held 16 bases outside the gene matches. The CDR3 is made up of 18 amino acids. CDR3 sequence: CASSPIPLTSGGIGEQYF. CDR3 nucleotide sequence: TGTGCCAGCTCACCGATTCCTCTCACTAGCGGGGGTATCGGCGAGCAGTACTTC. Full variable domain (remainder filled in from reference TRBV18 and TRBJ2-7): NAGVMQNPRHLVRRRGQEARLRCSPMKGHSHVYWYRQLPEEGLKFMVYLQKENIIDESGMPKERFSAEFPKEGPSILRIQQVVRGDSAAYFCASSPIPLTSGGIGEQYFGPGTRLTVT.

The V gene is TRBV6-6, the J gene TRBJ1-1; D is unresolved. CDR1 is MNHNY and CDR2 is SVGAGI in the germline V gene (reference sequence). CDR3 length equals 11 residues. Trimming pared 3 bases from V and 8 bases from J, leaving 7 bases between. CDR3 in amino acids: CASSYAREAFF. DNA of the CDR3: TGTGCCAGCAGTTATGCCCGGGAAGCTTTCTTT.

This rearrangement joins TRBV11-2 to TRBJ1-3; D is unclear. Per germline, CDR1 SGHAT and CDR2 FQNNGV. V was pared by 1 base and J by 4 bases, with 17 bases between. This CDR3 comprises 17 residues. The CDR3 sequence is CASSLGEWAGVGNTIYF. CDR3 nucleotide sequence: TGTGCCAGCAGCTTAGGCGAGTGGGCCGGGGTAGGAAACACCATATATTTT.

As regards this clone: The identical CDR3 is also encoded by other nucleotide sequences in the sample. V gene TRBV20-1 combines with J gene TRBJ1-4; D ambiguous. From germline, CDR1 is DFQATT and CDR2 SNEGSKA (reference sequence). Trimming stripped 4 bases from V and 4 bases from J, with 4 bases between. The CDR3 length is 11 residues. In DNA, the CDR3 is TGCAGTGCTAACAGTAATGAAAAACTGTTTTTT. It codes for CSANSNEKLFF.

The gene calls are TRBV4-2 and TRBJ1-2, with D uncertain. Germline V gene lookup returns CDR1 LGHNA and CDR2 YNFKEQ. This CDR3 region has 17 residues. V was trimmed by 0 bases and J by 5 bases, leaving 19 bases between them. In DNA form, the CDR3 reads TGTGCCAGCAGCCAAGATGCCGGATCCGGGATGGGATATGGCTACACCTTC. Its translation is CASSQDAGSGMGYGYTF.

The chain is built from TRBV15 and TRBJ2-7; D is uncertain. Trimming left V 0 bases short and J 2 bases short, with 11 bases between. The CDR3 covers 15 residues. Germline V gene data show CDR1 as LNHNV and CDR2 as YYDKDF (reference sequence). The CDR3 DNA reads TGTGCCACCAGCAGAGATTTATCAGTTACCTACGAGCAGTACTTC. Residues: CATSRDLSVTYEQYF.

This clone was counted a few times. The chain recombines TRBV2 with TRBJ1-1, with D unresolved. From germline, CDR1 is SNHLY and CDR2 FYNNEI. Trimming took off 7 bases at V and 1 base at J, with 7 bases between the two ends. The CDR3 covers 12 residues. CDR3: CASNQENTEAFF. DNA for the CDR3: TGTGCCAGCAATCAGGAGAACACTGAAGCTTTCTTT.

This sequence joins TRBV5-1 and TRBJ2-3; D may be TRBD1 (6 bases). Germline values: CDR1 SGHRS, CDR2 YFSETQ. Trimming removed 4 bases at V and 6 bases at J, with 15 bases between. The CDR3 covers 14 residues. Here the CDR3 DNA reads TGCGCCAGCAGCCTCCCGGGACAAGGGGATACGCAGTATTTT. As protein: CASSLPGQGDTQYF.

The J gene is TRBJ2-5, the V gene TRBV6-5; unclear D gene. The V gene's germline CDR1 is MNHEY and CDR2 SVGAGI. This CDR3 has 13 amino acids. Trimming stripped 9 bases from V and 11 bases from J, with 22 bases between. The CDR3: CASSARPSFRQYF. The CDR3 bases are TGTGCCAGTTCCGCCAGGCCCTCATTCAGACAGTACTTC.

The chain recombines TRBV15 with TRBJ2-3; D perhaps matches TRBD1 (5 bases). V was pared by 1 base and J by 11 bases, with 13 bases between. The CDR3 consists of 13 residues. Per the germline V gene, CDR1 is LNHNV and CDR2 is YYDKDF (reference sequence). In DNA form, the CDR3 reads TGTGCCACCAGCAGAGGGGGCGGCGTGGGGCAGTATTTT. This translates into CATSRGGGVGQYF. Variable domain in full (rest from reference TRBV15 and TRBJ2-3): DAMVIQNPRYQVTQFGKPVTLSCSQTLNHNVMYWYQQKSSQAPKLLFHYYDKDFNNEADTPDNFQSRRPNTSFCFLDIRSPGLGDTAMYLCATSRGGGVGQYFGPGTRLTVL.

Only one count was recorded for this clone. The chain couples TRBV19 to TRBJ2-1, with D tentatively TRBD2 (6 bases). Trimming removed 9 bases at V and 4 bases at J, with 13 bases between. CDR3 length equals 13 residues. The germline V gene has CDR1 LNHDA and CDR2 SQIVND (reference sequence). As DNA, the CDR3 is TGTGCCAGCTCCAGGGACTCGTACAATGAGCAGTTCTTC. Translation: CASSRDSYNEQFF.

The chain joins TRBV14 to TRBJ1-2; tentatively, D is TRBD1 (5 bases). V was pared by 0 bases and J by 0 bases, with 8 bases between. The CDR3 is 15 residues long. From germline, CDR1 is SGHDN and CDR2 FVKESK. In nucleotides, the CDR3 is TGTGCCAGCAGCCAAGATTTACAGGCTAACTATGGCTACACCTTC. Encoded protein: CASSQDLQANYGYTF.

The J gene is TRBJ1-2, the V gene TRBV9; 9 nucleotides align to TRBD1. V shed 4 bases and J 5 bases; nucleotides not matched to a gene: 27. The CDR3 consists of 21 residues. The germline V gene has CDR1 SGDLS and CDR2 YYNGEE. The CDR3: CASSSQKGQGNHLGVSYGYTF. The CDR3 nucleotides are TGTGCCAGCAGCTCCCAGAAAGGACAGGGGAACCACCTCGGGGTCTCTTATGGCTACACCTTC.

This sequence joins TRBV5-1 and TRBJ1-4, with D unresolved. V gave up 5 bases and J gave up 8 bases, with 16 bases separating them. The CDR3 is made up of 14 amino acids. Germline V lookup: CDR1 SGHRS, CDR2 YFSETQ. In DNA, the CDR3 is TGCGCCAGCAGTTCCGGCCCTTCGGGGGAAAAACTGTTTTTT. Protein product: CASSSGPSGEKLFF.

The V call is TRBV5-1, the J call TRBJ1-2, with TRBD1 as a possible D gene (6 bases). The CDR3 spans 14 residues. CDR1 is SGHRS, CDR2 YFSETQ, per germline. The ends were cut back, 0 bases at V and 5 bases at J, with 11 bases in the middle. CDR3 bases: TGCGCCAGCAGCTTGGCCGACAGGTCTTATGGCTACACCTTC. This codes for CASSLADRSYGYTF.

V is TRBV7-9 and J is TRBJ2-6; no reliable D call. The ends were cut back, 6 bases at V and 4 bases at J, with 10 bases in the middle. Germline CDR1 is SEHNR and CDR2 is FQNEAQ (reference sequence). The CDR3 loop spans 14 amino acids. CDR3 coding DNA: TGTGCCAGCAGACCCACAGTCGGGGCCAACGTCCTGACTTTC. Its protein product is CASRPTVGANVLTF.

This rearrangement joins TRBV19 to TRBJ1-5; D is possibly TRBD1 (6 bases). The V end lost 6 bases, the J end lost 4 bases, and 13 bases lay between the germline ends. CDR1 LNHDA and CDR2 SQIVND come from the germline V gene (reference sequence). The CDR3 runs 14 residues. CDR3 DNA sequence: TGTGCCAGTAGCGAGGGGGGGGAGAATCAGCCCCAGCATTTT. It yields the protein CASSEGGENQPQHF.

The chain couples TRBV7-2 to TRBJ1-6; D unclear. The CDR3 sequence is 12 residues long. Trimming shortened V by 2 bases and J by 11 bases, and 7 bases separated the two germline ends. Per germline, CDR1 SGHTA and CDR2 FQGNSA. CDR3 residues: CASSLSAAPLHF. In nucleotides, the CDR3 is TGTGCCAGCAGCTTAAGTGCGGCACCCCTCCACTTT.

The V and J genes are TRBV7-2 and TRBJ1-5; D is undetermined. The CDR3 extends over 16 amino acids. The V gene lost 2 bases and the J gene lost 1 base, with 12 bases spanning the gap. Germline CDR1 is SGHTA and CDR2 is FQGNSA. CDR3 sequence: CASSLTGRPSNQPQHF. CDR3 nucleotides: TGTGCCAGCAGCTTAACGGGTCGACCGAGCAATCAGCCCCAGCATTTT.

The chain employs TRBV4-3 and TRBJ1-2; D is perhaps TRBD1 (6 bases). The CDR3 length is 15 residues. The V and J ends lost 2 bases and 8 bases respectively, with 18 bases between them. Germline CDR1 LGHNA, CDR2 YSLEER. The DNA of the CDR3 is TGCGCCAGCAGCCAACACGGGGGGGGGCGAGGCGGCTACACCTTC. This sequence encodes CASSQHGGGRGGYTF.

The chain has TRBV2 and TRBJ2-2; the D is unclear. The germline V gene encodes CDR1 SNHLY and CDR2 FYNNEI. This CDR3 is built from 14 residues. V was clipped by 5 bases and J by 4 bases, with 11 bases between them. The CDR3 loop reads CASSPRGVTGELFF. The CDR3 region has the DNA TGTGCCAGCAGTCCCAGAGGAGTCACCGGGGAGCTGTTTTTT.

V gene TRBV4-2 combines with J gene TRBJ2-7; TRBD2 aligns across 9 bases. The CDR3 is 16 amino acids. Germline lookup yields CDR1 LGHNA and CDR2 YNFKEQ. V lost 1 base and J lost 4; bases outside the gene matches: 8. The CDR3 region has the DNA TGTGCCAGCAGCCAAGCTGTTAGCGGGGGCTCTTACGAGCAGTACTTC. This codes for CASSQAVSGGSYEQYF.

This clone was seen a few times. The chain uses TRBV27 and TRBJ1-6, with D maybe TRBD1 (5 bases). This CDR3 spans 15 amino acids. The germline V and J ends were trimmed by 1 base and 7 bases, with 11 bases remaining between them. Germline V gene data show CDR1 as MNHEY and CDR2 as SMNVEV (reference sequence). CDR3 amino acids: CASSLWAGRNSPLHF. CDR3 DNA: TGTGCCAGCAGTTTATGGGCAGGGCGCAATTCACCCCTCCACTTT.

The genes are TRBV6-4 and TRBJ2-7; TRBD1 might be the D (5 bases). With 2 bases removed from V and 4 bases from J, the gap between germline ends came to 18 bases. The V gene's germline CDR1 is MRHNA and CDR2 SNTAGT. This CDR3 comprises 16 residues. CDR3 residues: CASSDKGPDRGYEQYF. Written as DNA, the CDR3 is TGTGCCAGCAGTGACAAGGGGCCGGATAGAGGTTACGAGCAGTACTTC.

This chain uses TRBV30 with TRBJ1-2; D not certain. Germline V CDR1 and CDR2: GTSNPN, SVGIG (reference sequence). Trimming cost V 3 bases and J 3 bases, with 14 bases left between them. This CDR3 is built from 14 residues. The CDR3 reads CAWSAGPLHYGYTF. The CDR3 DNA reads TGTGCCTGGAGCGCGGGTCCATTGCACTATGGCTACACCTTC.